This T cell receptor beta chain was documented in a study of T-cell memory formation after mild COVID-19 (dated by TCRdb to the early 2020s). Background for the entire study: Most TCR sequence clusters were specific to one of the two donors. The cohort was made up of two young adult volunteers, one female and one male, who were previously healthy. In a couple of donors, T-cell clones that expanded and contracted after mild COVID-19 were tracked by sequencing TCRalpha and TCRbeta repertoires over time.

The CDR3 contains 12 residues, cysteine and phenylalanine counted. The kept DNA is CDR3 alone, 36 bases in frame from the first base. From the germline V gene, CDR1 is SGHTS and CDR2 is YDEGEE. Trimming removed 4 bases from V and 8 bases from J, leaving 11 bases between the germline ends. Ficoll-Paque density gradient centrifugation was used to isolate PBMCs. Turning to this clonotype: Its cognate antigen has yet to be identified. No much larger clone exists at a distance of one base, and base qualities are not known.

Study-level results and caveats: Some responding clones were detected in pre-infection memory, which suggested that pre-existing cross-reactive memory T cells had joined the SARS-CoV-2 response. Only a couple of mild cases were covered by the study, and larger cohorts that include severe cases with pre-infection samples were considered necessary. Balanced CD4/CD8 phenotypes were observed for clones contracting from day 15 to 85, whereas a bias towards CD4+ was observed for a second wave of clones expanding from day 15 to 37. Contracting CD4+ clones appeared mostly in the CM and EM memory subsets, whereas CD8+ clones were enriched in EMRA. Whether the second-wave clones peaking on day 37 were SARS-CoV-2 specific was not confirmed.

The sequencer was an Illumina NovaSeq 6000. cDNA libraries for TCRalpha and TCRbeta were prepared by 5'RACE using constant-segment primers, with sample barcodes and unique molecular identifiers added. RNA was extracted from every sample with Trizol reagent. The libraries were amplified in two PCR steps, and the second step added a second sample barcode and Illumina TruSeq adapters. Libraries were sequenced on an Illumina NovaSeq with 2 x 150 bp paired-end reads. The original methods were these. The reads were demultiplexed and collapsed into UMI-guided consensus sequences using migec v1.2.7. Using mixcr v2.1.11, UMI consensuses were aligned to TRA and TRB V and J templates and then assembled into clonotypes. A clonotype was counted as expanded or contracted only when both edgeR and NoisET called the clonotype significant, with the noise models trained on biological replicates. edgeR calls used a false discovery rate-adjusted p below 0.01 and a log2 fold-change threshold of 1. PCA with hierarchical clustering of max-normalized trajectories of the 1000 most abundant clonotypes was used as exploratory dynamics analysis. Separately sequenced CD4+ and CD8+ repertoires were used to assign the CD4 or CD8 phenotype of responding clones. Starting from the raw public reads, TCRdb applied fastp trimming at Q25, assembled clones with MiXCR and retained in-frame beta chains. Each CDR3 protein gets just one entry, which takes the most common genes and DNA from the rows behind it. Clone size and V and J calls follow TCRdb, not the original study. In this sample the table shows about 410,000 distinct CDR3 sequences, around 17% of which occur a single time. The top ten hold roughly 21% of the sample.

The rearrangement combines TRBV5-8 with TRBJ2-3, with the D segment identity uncertain. What was sequenced was PBMCs or a T cell subset sorted from them (not recorded which). The source is a man in his late teens or twenties who had mild COVID-19 (a few samples of this study predate the infection). The sample titles of this study are shuffled in the database, so cell type and time point are left out; the donor was told from shared clones. The CDR3 is CASSAGVATQYF. In nucleotide form, the sequence is TGTGCCAGCAGCGCAGGAGTGGCTACGCAGTATTTT.